These 2 T cell receptor beta chains originate from one sample sequenced in a study of CD8+CD57+ T cells in acquired aplastic anemia. Sequenced patients had shown CD8+CD57+ cell expansion by flow cytometry. Genomic DNA templated the TCR beta VDJ and CDR3 profiling. TCRdb re-analysed the reads in MiXCR, keeping a single row per CDR3 protein. The sample shows roughly 170,000 distinct CDR3 sequences, about half of them seen only once. Sequenced input: sorted CD4+, CD8+, or CD8+CD57+ T cells (not recorded which) from PBMCs. These receptors all stem from a human donor with aplastic anemia.

The V and J genes are TRBV25-1 and TRBJ1-1; 8 nucleotides match TRBD1. Trimming removed 5 bases from V and 10 bases from J; junction bases left unmatched: 6. CDR3 length: 12 amino acids. Germline V lookup: CDR1 MGHDK, CDR2 SYGVNS. As DNA, the CDR3 is TGTGCCAGCAGTCCACAGGGGGGATCAGCTTTCTTT. It translates to CASSPQGGSAFF. The full variable domain, in which reference TRBV25-1 and TRBJ1-1 provide the parts outside the CDR3, is EADIYQTPRYLVIGTGKKITLECSQTMGHDKMYWYQQDPGMELHLIHYSYGVNSTEKGDLSSESTVSRIRTEHFPLTLESARPSHTSQYLCASSPQGGSAFFGQGTRLTVV.

The sample holds a few counts of this clonotype. The chain couples TRBV15 to TRBJ1-1; 7 bases agree with TRBD1. CDR1 and CDR2 (germline): LNHNV, YYDKDF (reference sequence). There are 14 residues in the CDR3. After removal of 4 bases from V and 3 bases from J, the junction contained 5 bases not matched to a gene. Here the CDR3 DNA reads TGTGCCACCAGCAAAGGACAGGAGTACACTGAAGCTTTCTTT. Its protein product is CATSKGQEYTEAFF. Supplemented by reference TRBV15 and TRBJ1-1, the full variable domain reads DAMVIQNPRYQVTQFGKPVTLSCSQTLNHNVMYWYQQKSSQAPKLLFHYYDKDFNNEADTPDNFQSRRPNTSFCFLDIRSPGLGDTAMYLCATSKGQEYTEAFFGQGTRLTVV.